This passage covers 18 T cell receptor beta chains from one sample sequenced in a study of kidney transplant recipient with SARS-CoV-2 infection. TCRdb reprocessed the reads via MiXCR and lists one record per CDR3 protein. This repertoire shows under 250,000 distinct CDR3 sequences, more than 25% found once; its top ten account for less than 8.5%. The sequencing here drew on a blood sample, taken at baseline and around day 110 from a kidney transplant recipient. Receptors were obtained from a male patient aged 25 to 39 who had COVID-19 and was a kidney transplant recipient. Some T cells may trace back to the graft donor.

Of note for this clonotype: This may come from a read error, since a much larger clone is one base off. V gene TRBV7-6 combines with J gene TRBJ2-1; the match to TRBD1 covers 10 bases. This CDR3 region has 17 residues. The germline CDR1 and CDR2 sequences are SGHVS and FNYEAQ. CDR3 loop: CDSSPGAGTGEGNEQFF. Written as DNA, the CDR3 is TGTGACAGCAGCCCCGGGGCTGGGACAGGGGAGGGGAATGAGCAGTTCTTC.

In its sample, this clonotype was seen many times. V and J are TRBV23-1 and TRBJ1-2; D not resolved. TRBV23-1 is identified as an open reading frame with a role that is uncertain. V lost 5 bases and J lost 4, with 23 bases in between. This CDR3 region has 17 residues. CDR3 protein: CASSVCELRRKTYGYTF. As DNA, the CDR3 is TGCGCCAGCAGTGTATGCGAGCTACGCAGAAAGACCTATGGCTACACCTTC.

Points on this clonotype: Just one base apart from a much larger clone, this may be a read error. This chain links TRBV3-1 with TRBJ2-7, with no clear D. The end of the DNA aligns better with TRBJ2-5, so the J call may be wrong. CDR1 and CDR2 (germline): LGHDT, YNNKEL (reference sequence). CDR3 length: 17 amino acids. The CDR3 DNA follows: TGTGCCAGCAGCTGCCTGGGTCCCATTTCTTCCTCTGAGACCCAGTACTTC. Translating it yields CASSCLGPISSSETQYF.

The chain joins TRBV19 to TRBJ2-1, with 11 bases identical to TRBD2. CDR1 LNHDA and CDR2 SQIVND come from the germline V gene (reference sequence). The CDR3 contains 15 residues. The junction had 8 bases not matched to a gene; V was cut back by 3 bases and J by 10 bases. The CDR3 here is CASSIIAGGFREQFF. The CDR3 DNA follows: TGTGCCAGTAGTATTATAGCGGGAGGGTTTCGGGAGCAGTTCTTC.

This clonotype was detected many times. This chain joins TRBV24-1 and TRBJ1-2; D call uncertain. CDR1 is KGHDR, CDR2 SFDVKD, per germline. The CDR3 contains 17 residues. V lost 6 bases, J lost 4 bases, and 23 bases lay in between. In DNA, the CDR3 is TGTGCCACCAGTCTAATAAATAGTACCAGAAAGACCTATGGCTACACCTTC. This codes for CATSLINSTRKTYGYTF.

This clonotype occurred many times. The rearrangement joins TRBV10-1 to TRBJ2-1; 9 bases are shared with TRBD2. Germline loops: CDR1 WNHNN, CDR2 SYGVQD (reference sequence). The V gene end was trimmed by 6 bases and the J gene end by 0 bases; junction bases not matched to a gene: 15. The CDR3 is 19 residues long. This CDR3 reads CASSATGLASIGSYNEQFF. As DNA, the CDR3 is TGCGCCAGCAGCGCAACGGGACTAGCCTCCATCGGCTCCTACAATGAGCAGTTCTTC.

This clonotype was recorded many times. This sequence joins TRBV5-6 and TRBJ1-2; no reliable D call. V gave up 0 bases and J gave up 7 bases, with 10 bases separating them. This CDR3 comprises 13 residues. The V gene's germline CDR1 is SGHDT and CDR2 YYEEEE. The CDR3 region is CASSLEQVGGYTF. CDR3 nucleotide sequence: TGTGCCAGCAGCTTGGAGCAGGTCGGTGGCTACACCTTC. Using reference TRBV5-6 and TRBJ1-2 for the parts outside the CDR3, the full variable domain is DAGVTQSPTHLIKTRGQQVTLRCSPKSGHDTVSWYQQALGQGPQFIFQYYEEEERQRGNFPDRFSGHQFPNYSSELNVNALLLGDSALYLCASSLEQVGGYTFGSGTRLTVV.

This clonotype has a handful of counts. V and J are TRBV28 and TRBJ2-5; 11 bases are shared with TRBD1. J gave up 7 bases and V 6 bases, and 7 bases lay outside the gene matches. CDR3 length equals 14 residues. Germline CDR1 and CDR2: MDHEN and SYDVKM. The CDR3 here is CASRPSGTGGTQYF. The CDR3 bases are TGTGCCAGCAGGCCTAGCGGGACAGGGGGGACCCAGTACTTC. Using reference TRBV28 and TRBJ2-5 for the parts outside the CDR3, the full variable domain is DVKVTQSSRYLVKRTGEKVFLECVQDMDHENMFWYRQDPGLGLRLIYFSYDVKMKEKGDIPEGYSVSREKKERFSLILESASTNQTSMYLCASRPSGTGGTQYFGPGTRLLVL.

This clonotype was seen ten or more times. The chain links TRBV28 to TRBJ1-2; D is ambiguous. V lost 0 bases, J lost 2 bases, and 4 bases lay in between. Looked up from germline, CDR1 is MDHEN and CDR2 is SYDVKM. The CDR3 is made up of 13 amino acids. CDR3 residues: CASSLWLNYGYTF. CDR3 coding DNA: TGTGCCAGCAGTTTATGGCTCAACTATGGCTACACCTTC.

This clonotype was counted at least ten times. Written as DNA, the CDR3 is TGTGCCAGCAGCCTACAGGTGGGCTATGGCTACACCTTC. Its protein is CASSLQVGYGYTF. The rearrangement links TRBV12-3 or TRBV12-4 to TRBJ1-2; TRBD1 is a possible D gene (5 bases). The ends were cut back, 6 bases at V and 4 bases at J, with 12 bases in the middle. This CDR3 has 13 residues.

The chain joins TRBV27 to TRBJ2-3, with 8 bases aligning to TRBD2. The CDR3 is 16 residues long. In germline, CDR1 is MNHEY, CDR2 SMNVEV (reference sequence). The ends lost 5 bases at V and 4 bases at J; junction bases unmatched: 11. The CDR3 bases are TGTGCCAGCAGTCGTAAACCACTAGCGGCTGCAGATACGCAGTATTTT. The encoded protein is CASSRKPLAAADTQYF.

As for this clonotype: This may stem from a read error, because a much larger clone lies one nucleotide away. J is TRBJ1-4 and V is TRBV5-6; no firm D call. Germline loops: CDR1 SGHDT, CDR2 YYEEEE. The CDR3 covers 15 residues. In DNA form, the CDR3 reads TGTGCCAGCGGCTTGCAAGGGTCGGCTAATGAAAAACTGTTTTTT. Its protein product is CASGLQGSANEKLFF.

This clonotype was counted ten times or more. The CDR3 protein is CASSLYVTLRKTYGYTF. The CDR3 region has the DNA TGTGCCAGCAGCCTATATGTCACCCTTCGAAAGACCTATGGCTACACCTTC. The chain employs TRBV3-1 and TRBJ1-2; no reliable D call. This CDR3 contains 17 residues. V was shortened by 4 bases and J by 4 bases, with 22 bases between the two germline ends. Germline values: CDR1 LGHDT, CDR2 YNNKEL (reference sequence).

This clonotype occurred a few times. This chain links TRBV20-1 with TRBJ1-2; unclear D gene. Germline V gives CDR1 DFQATT, CDR2 SNEGSKA (reference sequence). This CDR3 contains 16 residues. V lost 5 bases to trimming and J lost 4 bases, with 23 bases between them. The CDR3 loop reads CSAVSVLFRKTYGYTF. CDR3 sequence (DNA): TGCAGTGCTGTAAGCGTGCTGTTTCGAAAGACCTATGGCTACACCTTC.

Note on this clonotype: A much larger clone differs from this one at a single base, so this may be a read error. This chain links TRBV5-6 with TRBJ1-6; a weak D match, TRBD1 (5 bases). The CDR3 totals 18 residues. The germline gives CDR1 SGHDT, CDR2 YYEEEE. The V and J ends lost 4 bases and 7 bases respectively, with 24 bases between them. CDR3 nucleotide sequence: TGTGCCAGCAGCCACCTCATCAAGTGGGGACGGGGAAATTCACCCCTCCACTTT. Amino acid sequence: CASSHLIKWGRGNSPLHF.

Worth noting for this clonotype: It may be a read error: a sequence one base away is much more abundant. This rearrangement joins TRBV19 to TRBJ2-7, with D possibly matching TRBD2 (7 bases). Germline CDR1 and CDR2: LNHDA and SQIVND (reference sequence). CDR3 size: 14 residues. CDR3 DNA sequence: TGTGCCAGTAGTATTGGCGGGGGCGCTTGGGAGCGGTACTTC. Its translation: CASSIGGGAWERYF.

This clonotype was seen ten or more times. The chain is built from TRBV3-2 and TRBJ2-2. TRBV3-2 is reported as a pseudogene. The CDR3 consists of 13 residues. CDR3: CASSQDGAGELFF. The CDR3 DNA sequence: TGTGCCAGCAGCCAAGATGGGGCCGGGGAGCTGTTTTTT.

This clonotype was observed at least ten times. The rearrangement uses TRBV5-4 and TRBJ2-3; D is undetermined. V was trimmed by 2 bases and J by 7 bases, leaving 17 bases between them. The CDR3 runs to 15 residues. CDR1 is SGHNT, CDR2 YYREEE, per germline (reference sequence). The CDR3 DNA reads TGTGCCAGCAGCTTCGGCGCCCTAGGTCGTCATACGCAGTATTTT. Its translation: CASSFGALGRHTQYF. The full variable domain, completed using reference TRBV5-4 and TRBJ2-3, is ETGVTQSPTHLIKTRGQQVTLRCSSQSGHNTVSWYQQALGQGPQFIFQYYREEENGRGNFPPRFSGLQFPNYSSELNVNALELDDSALYLCASSFGALGRHTQYFGPGTRLTVL.